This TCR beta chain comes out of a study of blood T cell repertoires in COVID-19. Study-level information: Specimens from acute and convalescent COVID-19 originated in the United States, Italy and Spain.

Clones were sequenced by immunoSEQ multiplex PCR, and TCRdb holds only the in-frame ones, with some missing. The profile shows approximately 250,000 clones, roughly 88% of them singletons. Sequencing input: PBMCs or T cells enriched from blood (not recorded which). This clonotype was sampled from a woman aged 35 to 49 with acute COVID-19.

The DNA for the CDR3 is TGTGCCAGCAGCTTACAAGGAGGGGAAAAACTGTTTTTT. Translation gives CASSLQGGEKLFF. This sequence joins TRBV5-4 and TRBJ1-4; no reliable D call. Germline assignment: CDR1 SGHNT and CDR2 YYREEE (reference sequence). CDR3 size: 13 residues. Trimming took 2 bases from V and 8 from J, leaving 10 bases between them.